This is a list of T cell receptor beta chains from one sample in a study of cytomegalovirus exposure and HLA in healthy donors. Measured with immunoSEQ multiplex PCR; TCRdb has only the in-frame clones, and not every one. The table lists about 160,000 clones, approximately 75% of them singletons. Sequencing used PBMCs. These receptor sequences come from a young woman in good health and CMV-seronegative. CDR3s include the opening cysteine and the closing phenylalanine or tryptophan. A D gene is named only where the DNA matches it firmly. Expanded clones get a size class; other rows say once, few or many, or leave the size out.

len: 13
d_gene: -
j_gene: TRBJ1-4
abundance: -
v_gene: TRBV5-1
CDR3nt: TGCGCCAGCAGTCGACAGTCTAATGAAAAACTGTTTTTT
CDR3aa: CASSRQSNEKLFF

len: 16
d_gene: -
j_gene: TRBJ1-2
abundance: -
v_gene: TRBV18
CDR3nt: TGTGCCAGCTCACCACCGTTTGGCCGATCTAACTATGGCTACACCTTC
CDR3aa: CASSPPFGRSNYGYTF

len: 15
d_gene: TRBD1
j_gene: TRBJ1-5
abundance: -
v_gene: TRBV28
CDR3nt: TGTGCCAGCAGGCGTGGACAGGTAGACAATCAGCCCCAGCATTTT
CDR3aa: CASRRGQVDNQPQHF

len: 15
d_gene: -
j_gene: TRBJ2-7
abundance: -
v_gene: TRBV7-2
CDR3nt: TGTGCCAGCAGCTTAGGGCCGAGGAGACCTAACGAGCAGTACTTC
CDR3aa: CASSLGPRRPNEQYF

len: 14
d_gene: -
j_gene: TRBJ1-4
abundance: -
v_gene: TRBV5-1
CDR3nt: TGCGCCAGCAGCTTGGCGAGAACTAATGAAAAACTGTTTTTT
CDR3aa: CASSLARTNEKLFF

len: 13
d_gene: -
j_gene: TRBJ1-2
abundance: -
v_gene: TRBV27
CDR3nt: TGTGCCAGCAGGTTTATGACGGGGAATGGCTACACCTTC
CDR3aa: CASRFMTGNGYTF

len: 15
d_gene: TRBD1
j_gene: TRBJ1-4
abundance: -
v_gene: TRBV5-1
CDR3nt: TGCGCCAGCAGCGCAGGACAGGGGGCTTGGGAAAAACTGTTTTTT
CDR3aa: CASSAGQGAWEKLFF

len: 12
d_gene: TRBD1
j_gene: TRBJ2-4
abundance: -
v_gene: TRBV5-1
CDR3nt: TGCGCCAGCAGCTTGGAGGACAGGGTCCAGTACTTC
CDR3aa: CASSLEDRVQYF

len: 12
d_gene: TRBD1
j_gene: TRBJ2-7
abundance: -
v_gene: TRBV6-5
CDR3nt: TGTGCCAGCAGTCTCAGGGGGCGTGAGCAGTACTTC
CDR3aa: CASSLRGREQYF

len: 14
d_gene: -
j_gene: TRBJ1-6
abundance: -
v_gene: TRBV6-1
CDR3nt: TGTGCCAGCAGCCTCAGGGACTGGAGTTCACCCCTCCACTTT
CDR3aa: CASSLRDWSSPLHF

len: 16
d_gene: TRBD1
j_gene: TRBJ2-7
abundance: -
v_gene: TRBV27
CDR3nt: TGTGCCAGCAGCACGGGACAGGGGGCTCGAATCTACGAGCAGTACTTC
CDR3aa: CASSTGQGARIYEQYF

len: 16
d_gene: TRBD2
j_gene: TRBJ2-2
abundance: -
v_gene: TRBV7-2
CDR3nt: TGTGCCAGCAGCTTAGGAACGGGGGGGCTCGACGGGGAGCTGTTTTTT
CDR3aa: CASSLGTGGLDGELFF

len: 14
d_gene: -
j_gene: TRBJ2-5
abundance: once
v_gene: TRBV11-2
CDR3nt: TGTGCCAGCAGCGCAGGGGCTTGGGGGGAGACCCAGTACTTC
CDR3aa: CASSAGAWGETQYF

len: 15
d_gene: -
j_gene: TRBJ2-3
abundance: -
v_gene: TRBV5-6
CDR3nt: TGTGCCAGCAGCCCCGAGGGTCCAACATGGTATACGCAGTATTTT
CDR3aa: CASSPEGPTWYTQYF

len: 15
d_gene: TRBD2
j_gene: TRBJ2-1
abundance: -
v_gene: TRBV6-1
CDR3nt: TGTGCCAGCAGGGGGGGGGCTAGCGGGAGTTTTGAGCAGTTCTTC
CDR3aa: CASRGGASGSFEQFF

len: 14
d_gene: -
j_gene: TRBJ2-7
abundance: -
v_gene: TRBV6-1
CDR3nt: TGTGCCAGCAGTGGAGAACTGCGTGCCTACGAGCAGTACTTC
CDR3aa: CASSGELRAYEQYF

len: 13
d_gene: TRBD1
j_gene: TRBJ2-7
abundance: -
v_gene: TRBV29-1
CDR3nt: TGCAGCGTAGATACCGGGACAGGGAACGAGCAGTACTTC
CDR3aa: CSVDTGTGNEQYF

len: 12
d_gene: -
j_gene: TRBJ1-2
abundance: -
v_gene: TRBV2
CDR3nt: TGTGCCAGCCACACAGGGCTGAATGGCTACACCTTC
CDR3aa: CASHTGLNGYTF

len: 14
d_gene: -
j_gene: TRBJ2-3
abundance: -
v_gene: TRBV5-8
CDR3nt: TGTGCCAGCAGCTTCAGGCTAACCACAGATACGCAGTATTTT
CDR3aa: CASSFRLTTDTQYF

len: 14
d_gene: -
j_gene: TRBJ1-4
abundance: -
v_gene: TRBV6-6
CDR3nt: TGTGCCAGCAGTTATCGGGGGTCGTACGGAAAACTGTTTTTT
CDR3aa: CASSYRGSYGKLFF

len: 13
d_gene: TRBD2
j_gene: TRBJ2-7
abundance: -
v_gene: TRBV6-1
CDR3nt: TGTGCCAGCAGTGGTAGCGGGAGTCCCGAGCAGTACTTC
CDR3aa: CASSGSGSPEQYF

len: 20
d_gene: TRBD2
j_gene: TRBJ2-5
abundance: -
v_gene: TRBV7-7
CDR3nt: TGTGCTAGCAGCTACCGACTAGCGGGAGGGCCGTGGTCGGTAGGAGAGACCCAGTACTTC
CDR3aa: CASSYRLAGGPWSVGETQYF

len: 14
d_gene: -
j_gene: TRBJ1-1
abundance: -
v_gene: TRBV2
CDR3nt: TGTGCCACCCGCGGGGGCACAGCTTACACTGAAGCTTTCTTT
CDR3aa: CATRGGTAYTEAFF

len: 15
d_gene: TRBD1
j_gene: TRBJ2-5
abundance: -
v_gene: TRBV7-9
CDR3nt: TGTGCCAGCAGCTTAAAACGACAGGGTCGGGAGACCCAGTACTTC
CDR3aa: CASSLKRQGRETQYF

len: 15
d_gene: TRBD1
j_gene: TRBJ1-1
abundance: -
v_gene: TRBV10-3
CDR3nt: TGTGCCATCAGTGAGTCACCAGGGGGAGGAACTGAAGCTTTCTTT
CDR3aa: CAISESPGGGTEAFF

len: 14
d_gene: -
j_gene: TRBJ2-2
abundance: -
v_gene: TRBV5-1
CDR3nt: TGCGCCAGCAGCTTTCTCGGGAACACCGGGGAGCTGTTTTTT
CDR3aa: CASSFLGNTGELFF

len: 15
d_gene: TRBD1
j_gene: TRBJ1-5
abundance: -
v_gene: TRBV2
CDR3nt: TGTGCCAGCGACACCGACAGGGGCCACATTCAGCCCCAGCATTTT
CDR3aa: CASDTDRGHIQPQHF

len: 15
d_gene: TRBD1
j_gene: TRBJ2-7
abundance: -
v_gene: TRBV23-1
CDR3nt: TGCGCCAGCAGCCTCGGACAGGGAAGCTCCTACGAGCAGTACTTC
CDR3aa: CASSLGQGSSYEQYF

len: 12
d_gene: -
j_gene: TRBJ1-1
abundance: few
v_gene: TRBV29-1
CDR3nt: TGCAGCGTTGTCCGGTACCAGGGTGAAGCTTTCTTT
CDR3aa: CSVVRYQGEAFF

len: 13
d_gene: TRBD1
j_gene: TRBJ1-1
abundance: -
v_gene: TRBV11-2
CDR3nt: TGTGCCAGCAGCTCTTACAGGGGGACTGAAGCTTTCTTT
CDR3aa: CASSSYRGTEAFF

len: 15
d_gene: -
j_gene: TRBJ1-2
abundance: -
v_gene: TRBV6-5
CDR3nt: TGTGCCAGCAGTTACTCGGCAGGGTGGTCCTCTGGCTACACCTTC
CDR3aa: CASSYSAGWSSGYTF

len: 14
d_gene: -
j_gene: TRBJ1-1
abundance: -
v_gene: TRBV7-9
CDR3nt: TGTGCCAGCAGCAGATCACCTCCGGACACTGAAGCTTTCTTT
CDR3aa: CASSRSPPDTEAFF

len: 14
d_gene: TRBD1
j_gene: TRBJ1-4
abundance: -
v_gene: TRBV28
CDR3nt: TGTGCCAGCAGCCGCGGACAGGACGAGGAAAAACTGTTTTTT
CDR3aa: CASSRGQDEEKLFF

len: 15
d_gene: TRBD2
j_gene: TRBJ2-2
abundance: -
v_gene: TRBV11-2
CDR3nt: TGTGCCAGCAGCTTTACTAGCGGAAACACCGGGGAGCTGTTTTTT
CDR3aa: CASSFTSGNTGELFF

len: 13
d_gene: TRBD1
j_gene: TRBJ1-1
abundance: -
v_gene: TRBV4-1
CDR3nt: TGCGCCAGTCGGGACAGCATGAACACTGAAGCTTTCTTT
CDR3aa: CASRDSMNTEAFF

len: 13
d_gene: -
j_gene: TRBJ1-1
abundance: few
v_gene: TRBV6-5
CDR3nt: TGTGCCAGCAGTTACCGTGGCGAGAGGAAAGCTTTCTTT
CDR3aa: CASSYRGERKAFF

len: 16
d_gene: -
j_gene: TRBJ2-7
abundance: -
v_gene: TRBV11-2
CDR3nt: TGTGCCAGCAGCCACGGCGCAGGGGATAATAGTCACGAGCAGTACTTC
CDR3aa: CASSHGAGDNSHEQYF

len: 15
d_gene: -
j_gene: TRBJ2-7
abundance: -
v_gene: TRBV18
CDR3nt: TGTGCCAGCTCACCTGCAGGGGGGCTAACCTACGAGCAGTACTTC
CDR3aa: CASSPAGGLTYEQYF

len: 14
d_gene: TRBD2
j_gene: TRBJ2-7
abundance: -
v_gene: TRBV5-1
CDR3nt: TGCGCCAGCAGCCAGAATGGACTAGCGGGAGGGCAGTACTTC
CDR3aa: CASSQNGLAGGQYF

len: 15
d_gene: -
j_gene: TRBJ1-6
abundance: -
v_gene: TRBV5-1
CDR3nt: TGCGCCAGCAGCTTGGACCCGGGAAGCGGTTCACCCCTCCACTTT
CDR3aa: CASSLDPGSGSPLHF

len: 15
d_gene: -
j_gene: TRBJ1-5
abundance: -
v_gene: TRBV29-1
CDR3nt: TGCAGCGTTCTGTTAGGGGGTAAAGCTGGGAGGCCCCAGCATTTT
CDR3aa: CSVLLGGKAGRPQHF

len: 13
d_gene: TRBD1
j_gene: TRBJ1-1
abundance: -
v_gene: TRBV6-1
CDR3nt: TGTGCCAGCAATGGACAGGGAAAAACTGAAGCTTTCTTT
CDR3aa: CASNGQGKTEAFF

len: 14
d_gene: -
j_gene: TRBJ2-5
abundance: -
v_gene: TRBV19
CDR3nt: TGTGCCAGTAGGGACAGTATAACGCAAGAGACCCAGTACTTC
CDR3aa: CASRDSITQETQYF

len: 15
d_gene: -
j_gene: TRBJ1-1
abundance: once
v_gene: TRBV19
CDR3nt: TGTGCCAGTAGTATAGGGCCGGGATTGAACACTGAAGCTTTCTTT
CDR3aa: CASSIGPGLNTEAFF

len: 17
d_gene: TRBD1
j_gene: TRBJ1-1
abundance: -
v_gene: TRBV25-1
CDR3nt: TGTGCCAGCAGTGAACTTCGGACCGGGACAGCGAACACTGAAGCTTTCTTT
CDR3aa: CASSELRTGTANTEAFF

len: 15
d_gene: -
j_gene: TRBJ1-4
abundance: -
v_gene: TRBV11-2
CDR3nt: TGTGCCAGCAGCTTAGGGGAGGTGTCAAATGAAAAACTGTTTTTT
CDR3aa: CASSLGEVSNEKLFF

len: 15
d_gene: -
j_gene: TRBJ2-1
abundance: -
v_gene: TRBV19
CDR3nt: TGTGCCAGTAGCTCAACAGGGAGCTCCTACAATGAGCAGTTCTTC
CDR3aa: CASSSTGSSYNEQFF

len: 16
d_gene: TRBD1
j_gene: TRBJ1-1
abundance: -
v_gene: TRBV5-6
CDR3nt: TGTGCCAGCAGCTCAATGAACAGGGGGAAGGACACTGAAGCTTTCTTT
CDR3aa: CASSSMNRGKDTEAFF

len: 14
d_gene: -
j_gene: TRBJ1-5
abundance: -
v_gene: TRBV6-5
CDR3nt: TGTGCCAGCGCTAGCGGGCTAAGTTATCAGCCCCAGCATTTT
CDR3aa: CASASGLSYQPQHF

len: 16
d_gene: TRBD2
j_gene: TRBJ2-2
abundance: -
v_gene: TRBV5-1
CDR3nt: TGCGCCAGCAGCTCCTCCGGGACTAGGAACACCGGGGAGCTGTTTTTT
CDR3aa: CASSSSGTRNTGELFF

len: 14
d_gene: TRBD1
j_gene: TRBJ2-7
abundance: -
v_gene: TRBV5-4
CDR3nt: TGTGCCAGCAGCTTAAGGACAGGATCGCACGAGCAGTACTTC
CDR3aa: CASSLRTGSHEQYF

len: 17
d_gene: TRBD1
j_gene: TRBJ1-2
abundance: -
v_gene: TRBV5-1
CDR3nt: TGCGCCAGCAGCTTGACGGACAGGGGTCATACTAACTATGGCTACACCTTC
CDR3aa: CASSLTDRGHTNYGYTF

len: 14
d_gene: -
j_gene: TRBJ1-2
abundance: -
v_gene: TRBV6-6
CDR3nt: TGTGCCAGCAGTTATCCAGGGGTTAACTATGGCTACACCTTC
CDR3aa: CASSYPGVNYGYTF